The TCR beta chain under discussion was sequenced for a study of human T cells and chemical hapten exposure. Study information: Patients were given diphenylcyclopropenone on the scalp weekly across the approximately 25-week study. Study-wide results and caveats: Healthy people's immune response may differ from that of the donors, who had alopecia.

This clonotype has just a few counts. Antigen unknown. As to time point: pre-sensitization, week 0. Treatment: therapeutic diphenylcyclopropenone sensitization with weekly scalp DPC. A single record per CDR3 protein comes from TCRdb applying MiXCR to the RACE reads. The sample has about 80,000 distinct CDR3 sequences, about 14% seen once; the top ten hold 3.5% to 6%. CDR1 is SNHLY and CDR2 is FYNNEI in the germline V gene. The CDR3 length is 14 residues. V was trimmed by 4 bases and J by 2 bases, leaving 9 bases between them. This sample comprised whole blood, obtained in connection with sensitization to the hapten diphenylcyclopropenone (DPC). This chain joins TRBV2 and TRBJ1-5; D is ambiguous. This clonotype was sampled from a woman aged 45-59 years with alopecia areata. Some clones in this sample may be carry-over from other donors' samples. The CDR3 sequence: CASSVRAGNQPQHF. CDR3 coding DNA: TGTGCCAGCAGTGTTCGGGCAGGCAATCAGCCCCAGCATTTT.